This TCR beta chain stems from a study of blood T cell repertoires in COVID-19. It was within 2 weeks before study entry that exposed participants met a COVID-19 case. This table comes from immunoSEQ multiplex PCR, and its TCRdb copy is limited to in-frame clones, with some not included. The sample holds 200,000 to 300,000 clones, over 80% seen once. Germline V gives CDR1 DFQATT, CDR2 SNEGSKA (reference sequence). This CDR3 comprises 11 residues. J gave up 10 bases and V 1 base, and 1 base lay outside the gene matches. V and J are TRBV20-1 and TRBJ2-1; TRBD1 matches at 7 bases. What was sequenced was PBMCs or T cells enriched from blood (not recorded which). The TCR was taken from a woman between 35 and 50 years old who had been exposed to COVID-19. CDR3 region: CSARARGEQFF. CDR3 DNA sequence: TGCAGTGCTAGAGCCAGGGGGGAGCAGTTCTTC.